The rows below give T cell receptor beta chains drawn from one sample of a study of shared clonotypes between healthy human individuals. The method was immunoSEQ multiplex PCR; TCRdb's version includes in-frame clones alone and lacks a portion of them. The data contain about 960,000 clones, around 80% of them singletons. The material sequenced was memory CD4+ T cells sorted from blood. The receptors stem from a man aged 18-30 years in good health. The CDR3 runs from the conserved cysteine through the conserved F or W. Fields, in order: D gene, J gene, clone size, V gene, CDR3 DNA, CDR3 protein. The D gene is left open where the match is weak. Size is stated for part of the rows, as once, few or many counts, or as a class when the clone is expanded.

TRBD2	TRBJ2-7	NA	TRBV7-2	TGTGCCAGCAGCCCCGGGGGGACTAGCTTTTCCTACGAGCAGTACTTC	CASSPGGTSFSYEQYF
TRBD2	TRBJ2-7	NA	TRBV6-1	TGTGCCAGCAGTGAGAGACTAGCGGGGGCCTACGAGCAGTACTTC	CASSERLAGAYEQYF
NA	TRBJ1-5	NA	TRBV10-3	TGTGCCATCAGTGAAGGTCTTAGCCCGAGTCAGCCCCAGCATTTT	CAISEGLSPSQPQHF
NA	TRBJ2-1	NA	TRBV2	TGTGCCAGCAGTGAATACAGAAAGAATGAGCAGTTCTTC	CASSEYRKNEQFF
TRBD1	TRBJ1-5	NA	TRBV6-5	TGTGCCAGCAGGCGACAGGGACGAATAGAGCCCCAGCATTTT	CASRRQGRIEPQHF
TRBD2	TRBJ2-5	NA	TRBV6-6	TGTGCCAGCAGTTCCAGCGGGGGGGGAGAGACCCAGTACTTC	CASSSSGGGETQYF
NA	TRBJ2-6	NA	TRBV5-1	TGCGCCAGCAGCTTGGGGAAAAGCGGGGCCAACGTCCTGACTTTC	CASSLGKSGANVLTF
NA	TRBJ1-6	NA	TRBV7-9	TGTGCCAGCAGCTTCGGGGGCCGGGAAAATTCACCCCTCCACTTT	CASSFGGRENSPLHF
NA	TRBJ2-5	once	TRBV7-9	TGTGCCAGCAGCCCCTCGAGTGAGACCCAGTACTTC	CASSPSSETQYF
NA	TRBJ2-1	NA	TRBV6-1	TGTGCCAGCAGTGAAGCCTTCGGATACAATGAGCAGTTCTTC	CASSEAFGYNEQFF
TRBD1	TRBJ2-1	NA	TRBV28	TGTGCCGTAGGGGACAGGTCCTCCTACAATGAGCAGTTCTTC	CAVGDRSSYNEQFF
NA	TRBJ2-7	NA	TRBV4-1	TGCGCCAGCAGCCAAGATAGGAGCGGATCCTACGAGCAGTACTTC	CASSQDRSGSYEQYF
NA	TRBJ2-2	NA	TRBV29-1	TGCAGCGTTGCAAGGGTCGGGGAGCTGTTTTTT	CSVARVGELFF
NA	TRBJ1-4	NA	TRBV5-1	TGCGCCAGCAGCGTAGGGGTTGATAATGAAAAACTGTTTTTT	CASSVGVDNEKLFF
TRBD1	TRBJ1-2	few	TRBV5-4	TGTGCCAGCAGCTTGGGAGCACAGGGGAACTATGGCTACACCTTC	CASSLGAQGNYGYTF
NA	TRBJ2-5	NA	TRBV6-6	TGTGCCAGCAGTTACGGAGGGGTCGGGGAGACCCAGTACTTC	CASSYGGVGETQYF
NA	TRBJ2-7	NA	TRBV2	TGTGCCAGCAGTGAAGCGAGCGGGTGGAGCGAGCAGTACTTC	CASSEASGWSEQYF
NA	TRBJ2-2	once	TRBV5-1	TGCGCCAGCAGCTTGGGCAGGATTAACACCGGGGAGCTGTTTTTT	CASSLGRINTGELFF
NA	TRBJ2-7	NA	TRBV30	TGTGCCTCCCAAGGGGGTTACCGCGAGCAGTACTTC	CASQGGYREQYF
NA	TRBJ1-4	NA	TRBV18	TGTGCCAGCTCACCACCGGAAGCCAGAGAAAAACTGTTTTTT	CASSPPEAREKLFF
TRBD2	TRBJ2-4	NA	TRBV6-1	TGTGCCAGCAGTGGCACTAGCGGGGGCGGCATTCAGTACTTC	CASSGTSGGGIQYF
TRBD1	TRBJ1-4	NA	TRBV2	TGTGCCAGCAGTGGGCAGGGGGCCAATGAAAAACTGTTTTTT	CASSGQGANEKLFF
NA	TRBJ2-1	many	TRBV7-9	TGTGCCAGCACCAAACGAGATAATGAGCAGTTCTTC	CASTKRDNEQFF
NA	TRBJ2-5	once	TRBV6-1	TGTGCCAGCAGGAGACCGGGACAAGAGACCCAGTACTTC	CASRRPGQETQYF
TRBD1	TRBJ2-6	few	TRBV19	TGTGCCAGTAGTACCGGGACAGGGGCTGGGGCCAACGTCCTGACTTTC	CASSTGTGAGANVLTF
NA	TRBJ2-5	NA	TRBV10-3	TGTGCCATCAGTGAGCCCGGAGAGACCCAGTACTTC	CAISEPGETQYF